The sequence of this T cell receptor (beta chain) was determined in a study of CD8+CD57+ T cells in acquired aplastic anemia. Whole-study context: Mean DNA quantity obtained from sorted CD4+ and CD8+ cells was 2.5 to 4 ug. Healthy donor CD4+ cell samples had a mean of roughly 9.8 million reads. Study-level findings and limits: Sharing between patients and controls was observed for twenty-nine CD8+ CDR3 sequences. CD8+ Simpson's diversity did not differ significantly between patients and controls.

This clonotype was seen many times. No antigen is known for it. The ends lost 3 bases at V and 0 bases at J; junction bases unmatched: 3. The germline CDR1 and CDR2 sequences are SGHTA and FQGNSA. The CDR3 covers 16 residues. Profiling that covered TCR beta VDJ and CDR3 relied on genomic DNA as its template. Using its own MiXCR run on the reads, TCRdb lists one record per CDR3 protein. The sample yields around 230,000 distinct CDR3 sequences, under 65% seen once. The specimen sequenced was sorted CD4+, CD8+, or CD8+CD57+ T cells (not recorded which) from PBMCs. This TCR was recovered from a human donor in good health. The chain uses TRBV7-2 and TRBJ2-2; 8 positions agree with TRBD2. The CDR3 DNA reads TGTGCCAGCAGCTTTCTAGCGGGTACGAACACCGGGGAGCTGTTTTTT. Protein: CASSFLAGTNTGELFF.